Below, 7 T cell receptor beta chains from the same sample are listed, as sequenced in a study of vaccination and CD4 T cells after COVID-19. Their specific antigens are unknown. Treatment of the sample: roughly 10-day PBMC culture with coronavirus spike peptide pools or control peptides (ViraFEST assay). At the Johns Hopkins FTIC core, DNA taken from cultured CD4+ T cells was sequenced by way of the Oncomine TCR Beta short-read assay. TCRdb reprocessed the PCR reads via MiXCR and lists one record per CDR3 protein. The sample has about 26,000 distinct CDR3 sequences; 40% to 55% are singletons. This material consisted of CD4+ T cells from blood, cultured in vitro, taken before SARS-CoV-2 vaccination. The source is a human donor who received a COVID-19 vaccine.

V usage is TRBV7-9 and J usage is TRBJ2-3, with 14 nucleotides matching TRBD2. CDR1 is SEHNR, CDR2 FQNEAQ, per germline (reference sequence). J gave up 2 bases and V 7 bases, and 14 bases lay outside the gene matches. The CDR3 runs 19 residues. The CDR3 coding sequence is TGTGCCAGCAACGGAGTCGGGACTAGCGGGGGACACCACACAGATACGCAGTATTTT. Amino acid sequence: CASNGVGTSGGHHTDTQYF.

The V and J genes are TRBV25-1 and TRBJ2-3; TRBD2 might be the D (6 bases). This CDR3 is 15 amino acids long. Per the germline V gene, CDR1 is MGHDK and CDR2 is SYGVNS. The V and J ends lost 10 bases and 3 bases respectively, with 20 bases between them. The DNA of the CDR3 is TGTGCCACCGCTCGGGGCGGGGCGGGAACAGATACGCAGTATTTT. Its protein product is CATARGGAGTDTQYF.

The chain recombines TRBV6-5 with TRBJ1-1; 7 bases align to TRBD1. Germline assignment: CDR1 MNHEY and CDR2 SVGAGI. V gave up 2 bases and J gave up 9 bases; unmatched junction bases: 9. The CDR3 has 14 amino acids. Written as DNA, the CDR3 is TGTGCCAGCAGTTACGACAGGGCGGCGTTAAAAGCTTTCTTT. Residues: CASSYDRAALKAFF.

This clonotype was counted only a few times. This rearrangement joins TRBV2 to TRBJ1-1; D is uncertain. V lost 5 bases and J 0 bases, leaving 7 bases between the germline ends. The CDR3 has 13 amino acids. CDR1 SNHLY and CDR2 FYNNEI come from the germline V gene. CDR3: CASSPFMNTEAFF. CDR3 bases: TGTGCCAGCAGTCCATTCATGAACACTGAAGCTTTCTTT.

The V and J genes are TRBV9 and TRBJ1-2; no clear D. The germline V gene has CDR1 SGDLS and CDR2 YYNGEE. This CDR3 contains 16 residues. V gave up 0 bases and J gave up 3 bases, with 15 bases separating them. The CDR3 loop reads CASSVDLQDAYYGYTF. Here the CDR3 DNA reads TGTGCCAGCAGCGTAGATCTTCAGGACGCCTACTATGGCTACACCTTC. The whole variable domain, remainder taken from reference TRBV9 and TRBJ1-2, is DSGVTQTPKHLITATGQRVTLRCSPRSGDLSVYWYQQSLDQGLQFLIQYYNGEERAKGNILERFSAQQFPDLHSELNLSSLELGDSALYFCASSVDLQDAYYGYTFGSGTRLTVV.

The V call is TRBV10-1, the J call TRBJ2-7; D is unresolved. CDR3 size: 10 residues. V shed 9 bases and J shed 5 bases, with 8 bases lying between them. Germline CDR1 WNHNN, CDR2 SYGVQD (reference sequence). The CDR3 DNA reads TGCGCCAGGGCCCCTCACGAGCAGTACTTC. Amino acid sequence: CARAPHEQYF.

The chain employs TRBV20-1 and TRBJ2-7; the match to TRBD2 covers 7 bases. The ends lost 2 bases at V and 0 bases at J; junction bases unmatched: 4. Germline CDR1 and CDR2: DFQATT and SNEGSKA (reference sequence). The CDR3 runs to 14 residues. The CDR3 sequence: CSARRLADSYEQYF. As DNA, the CDR3 is TGCAGTGCTAGACGGCTAGCGGACTCCTACGAGCAGTACTTC.